This T cell receptor beta chain was identified during a study of cytomegalovirus exposure and HLA in healthy donors. A note on this clone: Its antigen is currently unknown.

60 Vbeta and 13 Jbeta primers were used in PCR. Repertoires were generated with immunoSEQ multiplex PCR, while TCRdb's copy carries only in-frame clones and drops some. The sample holds 250,000 or so clones, about nine tenths seen once. Points from the study as a whole: Association of a missense DCLRE1C variant with TCR beta V- and J-gene trimming was reported in a later analysis.

CDR1 and CDR2 (germline): WNHNN, SYGVQD (reference sequence). There are 15 residues in the CDR3. Trimming took 2 bases from V and 4 from J, leaving 11 bases between them. J is TRBJ1-4 and V is TRBV10-1; D uncertain. The sequencing input was PBMCs. This receptor was obtained from a girl aged 2 to 9 in good health and CMV-seronegative. The CDR3 is CASSEKAGLNEKLFF. The CDR3 DNA reads TGCGCCAGCAGTGAGAAAGCAGGCCTTAATGAAAAACTGTTTTTT.